This T cell receptor beta chain was captured in a study of sequential checkpoint blockade in melanoma (dated by TCRdb to between 2017 and 2020). Some background on the complete study: In a 1:1 randomization, patients received either first-line nivolumab then ipilimumab (arm A) or ipilimumab then nivolumab (arm B). Maintenance nivolumab was given following each of the two trial sequences.

CDR1 MDHEN and CDR2 SYDVKM are derived from the germline V gene. The CDR3 runs 15 amino acids, cysteine and phenylalanine included. Just the 45-base CDR3 DNA is kept, in frame starting at base 1. Clipping removes 6 bases from V and 4 bases from J, with 9 as the unmatched junction base count. This clone showed up just once. Its binding antigen is unknown. No quality values exist for individual bases; no much larger clone is one base distant. In the paper's terms, the treatment or condition label means: randomized to nivolumab then ipilimumab (arm A) or the reverse (arm B). Prior DNA-damaging chemotherapy had not been received by any trial patient. On a FACS Aria II flow cytometer, live CD3+CD8+ cells that were negative for CD19 and CD56 were sorted from thawed PBMCs. Samples were obtained from patients with melanoma enrolled in CheckMate 064, a randomized, open-label phase II trial of sequential checkpoint blockade. Peripheral blood mononuclear cells were obtained through leukapheresis, purified using Ficoll-Paque, and frozen in human serum containing around 10% DMSO. Purity of sorted blood CD3+CD8+ cells was verified at >98% immediately after sorting, followed by DNA extraction.

Results and caveats for the whole study, not just this receptor: The response-prediction model combining TCR metrics and mutation burden needs validation in larger, independent patient cohorts.

TCRbeta CDR3 regions were immunosequenced from genomic DNA with the immunoSEQ Assay. Before high-throughput sequencing, genomic DNA was amplified using bias-controlled multiplex PCR. On the authors' methods: To quantify the absolute abundance of each unique TCRbeta CDR3 region, the sequences were collapsed and filtered. Clonality, defined as 1 minus Pielou's evenness, was calculated using only productive rearrangements. A previously published method was used to identify clones whose frequencies were significantly greater in on-treatment samples than in baseline samples. The clones in this table, taken by TCRdb from immuneACCESS, are in-frame only. Not every clone is retained; where verified, under half of the shortfall comes from an unresolved V gene, and the cause of the rest is unknown. For V, J and clone size, that table is used; D and trimming come from the DNA. This sample comprises roughly 12,000 clones, 74% of them detected only once. The ten largest clones add up to about 18% of the sample.

This specimen consisted of CD8+ T cells sorted from blood (inferred from file names), obtained from a patient given nivolumab and ipilimumab in sequence. This TCR was recovered from a human donor with melanoma. The sequence is built from TRBV28 and TRBJ2-1, with TRBD2 identical over 7 junction bases. The CDR3 region has the sequence CASRATSRRYNEQFF. In nucleotide form, the sequence is TGTGCCAGCAGGGCGACTAGCCGTCGTTACAATGAGCAGTTCTTC.